The next 16 T cell receptor beta chains were all read from a single sample in a study of post-analysis software for immune sequencing data. Study-wide results and limits: Five TRBV segments were significantly more frequent in patients than in controls. TRBV5-6, TRBV5-1 and TRBV20-1 were among these segments.

Unique molecular identifiers were present in the TCR beta cDNA libraries. TCRdb processed the PCR reads anew with MiXCR; each CDR3 protein has one entry. The table includes 380,000 or so distinct CDR3 sequences, approximately 38% detected once. The antigens for these receptors are not known. The source material was blood. The receptors here all came from a girl between 5 and 17 years old with multiple sclerosis.

This clonotype appeared a few times. The gene calls are TRBV3-1 and TRBJ2-5, with D possibly called TRBD1 or TRBD2 (5 bases each). Trimming took 0 bases from V and 6 from J, leaving 5 bases between them. CDR3 size: 12 residues. Germline-derived CDR1 and CDR2 are LGHDT and YNNKEL (reference sequence). CDR3 sequence (DNA): TGTGCCAGCAGCCAAGAGGGACAGACCCAGTACTTC. This codes for CASSQEGQTQYF.

This clonotype was counted a few times. This chain uses TRBV6-1 with TRBJ1-2; TRBD1 is a possible D gene (5 bases). Trimming pared 3 bases from V and 0 bases from J, leaving 11 bases between. The length of the CDR3 is 15 residues. Germline V lookup: CDR1 MNHNS, CDR2 SASEGT. The DNA for the CDR3 is TGTGCCAGCAGTGACCCCCGAGGGGCTAACTATGGCTACACCTTC. It yields the protein CASSDPRGANYGYTF.

J is TRBJ2-5 and V is TRBV12-3 or TRBV12-4; D ambiguous. The ends were cut back, 7 bases at V and 2 bases at J, with 11 bases in the middle. This CDR3 spans 13 amino acids. As DNA, the CDR3 is TGTGCCAGCACTGGGATAGGACAAGAGACCCAGTACTTC. Protein product: CASTGIGQETQYF.

Only a few counts were recorded for this clonotype. The rearrangement links TRBV7-9 to TRBJ2-7; perhaps D is TRBD1 or TRBD2 (5 bases each). V was pared by 4 bases and J by 4 bases, with 23 bases between. The germline gives CDR1 SEHNR, CDR2 FQNEAQ (reference sequence). The CDR3 covers 17 residues. CDR3 nucleotide sequence: TGTGCCAGCAGCTCCGATGGGAACCGGGACCCCGGGTACGAGCAGTACTTC. Protein sequence: CASSSDGNRDPGYEQYF.

This rearrangement joins TRBV7-3 to TRBJ2-1, with D perhaps matching TRBD2 (6 bases). Germline CDR1 reads SGHTA; CDR2 reads FQGTGA. The CDR3 is 15 residues long. Deletions cut 5 bases from V and 4 bases from J, with 15 bases between. This chain's CDR3 is CASSPAGGYYNEQFF. In DNA form, the CDR3 reads TGTGCCAGCAGCCCGGCCGGGGGTTATTACAATGAGCAGTTCTTC.

This clonotype occurred many times. The chain's CDR3 is CASSLGQEQFF. The CDR3 DNA is TGTGCCAGCAGCTTAGGGCAGGAGCAGTTCTTC. This rearrangement joins TRBV7-3 to TRBJ2-1; the D is unclear. Trimming stripped 2 bases from V and 10 bases from J, with 6 bases between. Germline CDR1 and CDR2: SGHTA and FQGTGA. The CDR3 contains 11 residues.

The sample holds one count of this clonotype. The V and J genes are TRBV18 and TRBJ1-5; 9 bases fit TRBD1. Germline assignment: CDR1 KGHSH and CDR2 LQKENI. The CDR3 runs 15 residues. V lost 1 base, J lost 9 bases, and 7 bases stayed unmatched. In DNA, the CDR3 is TGTGCCAGCTCACCACGGGGGGACAGGGTAACGCCCCAGCATTTT. Protein product: CASSPRGDRVTPQHF.

V gene TRBV12-3 or TRBV12-4 combines with J gene TRBJ2-7; 9 nucleotides agree with TRBD1. This CDR3 is built from 16 residues. V lost 2 bases, J lost 2 bases, and 7 bases stayed unmatched. The DNA of the CDR3 is TGTGCCAGCAGTTTACACCCGGGGACAGGGACCTACGAGCAGTACTTC. The encoded protein is CASSLHPGTGTYEQYF.

As regards this clonotype: A read error is possible here, since a much larger clone lies one base away. This chain uses TRBV7-3 with TRBJ2-1, with D maybe TRBD2 (5 bases). The CDR3 has 13 residues. Germline CDR1 reads SGHTA; CDR2 reads FQGTGA. V dropped 5 bases and J dropped 8 bases, with 13 bases sitting between them. CDR3 sequence: CASSATSNDEQFF. The CDR3 DNA reads TGTGCCAGCAGCGCAACTAGTAACGATGAGCAGTTCTTC.

This chain joins TRBV20-1 and TRBJ1-4; TRBD1 matches at 9 bases. The junction had 7 bases not matched to a gene; V was cut back by 6 bases and J by 8 bases. In germline, CDR1 is DFQATT, CDR2 SNEGSKA (reference sequence). The CDR3 spans 13 residues. The DNA of the CDR3 is TGCAGTGCCACAGGGGGCCGACAGGAAAAACTGTTTTTT. Translated: CSATGGRQEKLFF.

This clonotype was detected only once. Germline and junction disagree at one end, which may indicate a read error. DNA of the CDR3: TGCGCCGGCAGCCCCCGCACTGGTTCTAGCGGGGGGAACAATGAGCAGTTCTTC. It codes for CAGSPRTGSSGGNNEQFF. This chain connects TRBV4-1 to TRBJ2-1; 11 bases are shared with TRBD2. CDR3 length equals 18 residues. Germline V gene data show CDR1 as MGHRA and CDR2 as YSYEKL.

The J gene is TRBJ2-1, the V gene TRBV5-1; TRBD2 matches 10 bases. Germline trimming cut 7 bases from V and 4 bases from J; bases unmatched to any gene: 17. CDR3 length equals 18 residues. CDR1 and CDR2 (germline): SGHRS, YFSETQ. The CDR3 DNA follows: TGCGCCAGCCGCTCGCCGGCTACCCTAGCGGGGGCGTACAATGAGCAGTTCTTC. It encodes CASRSPATLAGAYNEQFF. The whole variable domain, remainder taken from reference TRBV5-1 and TRBJ2-1, is KAGVTQTPRYLIKTRGQQVTLSCSPISGHRSVSWYQQTPGQGLQFLFEYFSETQRNKGNFPGRFSGRQFSNSRSEMNVSTLELGDSALYLCASRSPATLAGAYNEQFFGPGTRLTVL.

V gene TRBV29-1 combines with J gene TRBJ2-1; 7 bases align to TRBD1. J was trimmed by 2 bases and V by 7 bases; bases with no gene match: 8. This CDR3 comprises 14 residues. The V gene's germline CDR1 is SQVTM and CDR2 ANQGSEA. The CDR3 is CSALDRDTYNEQFF. The CDR3 DNA follows: TGCAGCGCCTTAGACAGGGATACCTACAATGAGCAGTTCTTC.

This clonotype was counted a few times. The V and J genes are TRBV4-3 and TRBJ2-1; TRBD2 aligns across 9 bases. The junction had 10 bases not matched to a gene; V was cut back by 0 bases and J by 4 bases. The CDR3 sequence is 18 residues long. Germline V gene data show CDR1 as LGHNA and CDR2 as YSLEER. CDR3 DNA sequence: TGCGCCAGCAGCCAAGAACCCCCCAGCGGGGGGCGTTACAATGAGCAGTTCTTC. Protein: CASSQEPPSGGRYNEQFF.

The chain combines TRBV18 with TRBJ2-7; TRBD2 is a possible D gene (7 bases). Trimming cost V 1 base and J 0 bases, with 10 bases left between them. The CDR3 spans 15 residues. Germline-derived CDR1 and CDR2 are KGHSH and LQKENI. The CDR3 protein is CASSPRGGSSYEQYF. Written as DNA, the CDR3 is TGTGCCAGCTCACCACGGGGGGGCTCCTCCTACGAGCAGTACTTC.

This clonotype was found a few times. The J gene is TRBJ2-1, the V gene TRBV7-2; no definite D call. V was shortened by 1 base and J by 2 bases, with 3 bases between the two germline ends. Germline V CDR1 and CDR2: SGHTA, FQGNSA. CDR3 length: 13 residues. DNA for the CDR3: TGTGCCAGCAGCTTAGTAGCCTACAATGAGCAGTTCTTC. Amino acids: CASSLVAYNEQFF.